This TCR beta chain was identified in a study of regulatory T cells in long-lasting Graves disease. The CDR3 spans 12 residues. Per the germline V gene, CDR1 is SGHRS and CDR2 is YFSETQ. V lost 2 bases and J lost 0, with 2 bases in between. This clonotype was recorded many times. Time point meaning: persistent/refractory GD, antithyroid drugs over 5 years with positive TRAb. RNA from PBMCs was the source of the TCR library. TCR beta libraries were built with iRepertoire HTBI primers and Arm-PCR of CDR3 regions. Each CDR3 protein is one row after TCRdb ran MiXCR on the multiplex PCR reads. The table shows about 460,000 distinct CDR3 sequences, with about 22% occurring only once.

Source: peripheral blood mononuclear cells (PBMCs), taken when the disease was refractory, from a patient treated with antithyroid drugs. The chain employs TRBV5-1 and TRBJ1-2, with D unresolved. This clonotype was sampled from a female donor with Graves disease. DNA for the CDR3: TGCGCCAGCAGCTTTCCTAACTATGGCTACACCTTC. It codes for CASSFPNYGYTF.